This T cell receptor beta chain was sequenced during a study of blood T cell repertoires in COVID-19. Study-level information: Acute-phase and convalescent COVID-19 samples originated in the United States, Italy and Spain. From T cells, B-cell-depleted T cells, or PBMCs came the material, which was cDNA or gDNA.

In the source study's methods: Reference gene primer amplification yielded estimated nucleated cell counts. Clones were read by immunoSEQ multiplex PCR, and TCRdb kept only the in-frame ones, dropping some. Clone size and the V and J calls come from that table; the DNA yielded D and trimming. The data hold about 150,000 clones, with 75% to 90% observed a single time. The sample taken for sequencing was peripheral blood. The sequence came from an older woman with active or convalescent COVID-19.

The CDR3 region has the DNA TGTGCCATCAGTGGGACTAGCGGGGGGCCTAACAATGAGCAGTTCTTC. Protein: CAISGTSGGPNNEQFF. The gene calls are TRBV10-3 and TRBJ2-1, with TRBD2 matching over 14 bases. The CDR3 has 16 amino acids. The V and J ends lost 4 bases and 5 bases, in that order; junction bases with no gene match: 4. Per germline, CDR1 ENHRY and CDR2 SYGVKD.